This T cell receptor (beta chain) was retrieved from a study of OX40 agonist ivuxolimab in advanced cancers. Study overall: Three patients got partial responses; one had hepatocellular carcinoma and two had cutaneous melanoma.

Libraries were prepared by immunoSEQ multiplex PCR; TCRdb keeps only in-frame clonotypes and omits some of them. The data contain approximately 68,000 clones, 82% of them seen just once; the ten biggest clones take up less than 7.5%. The sample holds one count of this clone. The sample consisted of CD4+ or CD8+ T cells sorted from blood, taken in a trial of the OX40 agonist ivuxolimab. The clonotype was recovered from an adult with an advanced solid tumor such as melanoma, head and neck, liver or kidney cancer.

CDR3 sequence: CASSLQVSTDTQYF. In nucleotides, the CDR3 is TGCGCCAGCAGCTTGCAGGTTAGCACAGATACGCAGTATTTT. The chain links TRBV5-1 to TRBJ2-3; no reliable D call. Germline CDR1 is SGHRS and CDR2 is YFSETQ. With 1 base removed from V and 0 bases from J, the gap between germline ends came to 6 bases. The CDR3 runs to 14 residues.